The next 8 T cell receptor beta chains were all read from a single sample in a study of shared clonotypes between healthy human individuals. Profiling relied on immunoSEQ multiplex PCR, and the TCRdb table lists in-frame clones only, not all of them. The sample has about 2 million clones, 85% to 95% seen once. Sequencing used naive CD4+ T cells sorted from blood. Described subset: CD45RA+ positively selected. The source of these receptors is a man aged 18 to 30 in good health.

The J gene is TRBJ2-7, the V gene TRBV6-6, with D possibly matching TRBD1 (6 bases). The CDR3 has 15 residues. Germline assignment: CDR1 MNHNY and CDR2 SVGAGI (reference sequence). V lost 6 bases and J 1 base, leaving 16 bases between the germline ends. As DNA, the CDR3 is TGTGCCAGCAGAGAGACAGGAATCCTTTCCTACGAGCAGTACTTC. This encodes CASRETGILSYEQYF.

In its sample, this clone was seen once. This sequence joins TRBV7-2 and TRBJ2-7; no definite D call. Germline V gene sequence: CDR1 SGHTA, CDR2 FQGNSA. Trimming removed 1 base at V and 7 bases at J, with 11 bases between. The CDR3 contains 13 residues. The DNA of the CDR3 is TGTGCCAGCAGCTTAGTGAGTTCGCGAGAGCAGTACTTC. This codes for CASSLVSSREQYF.

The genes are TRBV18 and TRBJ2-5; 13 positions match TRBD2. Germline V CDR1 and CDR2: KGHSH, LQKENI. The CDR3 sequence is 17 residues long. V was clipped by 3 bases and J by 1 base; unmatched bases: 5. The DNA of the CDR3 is TGTGCCAGCTCACCGACTAGCGGGGGGACCCGCCAAGAGACCCAGTACTTC. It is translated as CASSPTSGGTRQETQYF.

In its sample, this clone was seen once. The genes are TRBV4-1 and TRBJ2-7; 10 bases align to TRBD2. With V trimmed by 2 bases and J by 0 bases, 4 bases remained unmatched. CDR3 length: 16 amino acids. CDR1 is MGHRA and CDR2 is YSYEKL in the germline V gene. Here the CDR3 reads CASSQPTSGVSYEQYF. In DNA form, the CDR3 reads TGCGCCAGCAGCCAACCAACTAGCGGGGTCTCCTACGAGCAGTACTTC.

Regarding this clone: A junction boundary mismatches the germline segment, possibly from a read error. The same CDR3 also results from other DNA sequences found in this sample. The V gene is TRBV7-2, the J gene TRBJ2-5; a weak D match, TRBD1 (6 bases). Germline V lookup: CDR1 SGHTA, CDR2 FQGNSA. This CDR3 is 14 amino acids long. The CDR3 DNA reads TGTGCCAGTAGCTTCGGGACATTCCAAGAGACCCAGTACTTC. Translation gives CASSFGTFQETQYF.

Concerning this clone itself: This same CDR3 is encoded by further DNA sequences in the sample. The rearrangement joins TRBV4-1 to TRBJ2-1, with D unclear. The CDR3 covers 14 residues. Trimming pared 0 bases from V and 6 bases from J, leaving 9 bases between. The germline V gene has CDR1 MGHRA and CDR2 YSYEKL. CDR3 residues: CASSQDPGRNEQFF. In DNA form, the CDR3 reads TGCGCCAGCAGCCAAGATCCGGGTCGCAATGAGCAGTTCTTC.

CDR3 sequence reads: CASSFSVTGELFF. The CDR3, as DNA: TGCGCCAGCAGCTTCTCAGTCACCGGGGAGCTGTTTTTT. The chain has TRBV5-1 and TRBJ2-2, with D unresolved. The CDR3 runs 13 residues. The germline V gene encodes CDR1 SGHRS and CDR2 YFSETQ. The ends were cut back, 2 bases at V and 4 bases at J, with 6 bases in the middle.

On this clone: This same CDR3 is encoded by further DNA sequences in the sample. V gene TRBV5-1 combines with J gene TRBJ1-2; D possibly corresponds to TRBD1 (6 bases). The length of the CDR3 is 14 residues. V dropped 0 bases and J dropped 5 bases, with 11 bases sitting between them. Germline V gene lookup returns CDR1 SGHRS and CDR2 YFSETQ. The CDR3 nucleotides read TGCGCCAGCAGCTTGGAAGGGGGGAATTATGGCTACACCTTC. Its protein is CASSLEGGNYGYTF.